The TCR beta chain described here comes from a study of blood T cells in healthy people across ages. In regard to this clonotype: Its antigen is unidentified.

Donors ranged from about 6 to 90 years old and were healthy Caucasians in Russia. Findings and limits, study-wide: A roughly linear age-dependent decrease characterized TCR beta diversity per million T cells.

A second PCR of roughly 7 to 11 cycles used a sample-barcoded 5' primer and a J-beta primer mix. TCRdb reprocessed the 5' RACE reads via MiXCR and lists one record per CDR3 protein. The repertoire holds around 820,000 distinct CDR3 sequences, with around 25% as singletons. J lost 5 bases, V lost 3 bases, and 3 bases had no gene match. Per the germline V gene, CDR1 is KGHSH and CDR2 is LQKENI. This CDR3 is 13 amino acids long. These same records also appear under a second study, on T cells of mothers and their children. From that second work: The study sampled a few healthy Caucasian mothers and their six children.

The clonotype originates from a boy between 10 and 17 years old in good health. The specimen sequenced was blood. The chain links TRBV18 to TRBJ2-5, with 7 nucleotides matching TRBD1. The CDR3, as DNA: TGTGCCAGCTCACCCCGGGACAGTGAGACCCAGTACTTC. Its protein is CASSPRDSETQYF.